The T cell receptor (beta chain) described here comes from a study of shared clonotypes between healthy human individuals. Study results and caveats: Naive CD4 clonotypes were shared across several donors at roughly 5%. Few donors limited the genetic and exposure-history diversity represented.

Germline V gene lookup returns CDR1 SGHRS and CDR2 YFSETQ. V lost 4 bases and J lost 15; bases outside the gene matches: 10. CDR3 size: 12 residues. CD45RO-negative, CCR7-positively selected cells formed the naive CD8 fraction, excluding terminally differentiated effector memory CD45RA+ cells. Repertoires were generated with immunoSEQ multiplex PCR, while TCRdb's copy carries only in-frame clones and drops some. The repertoire holds about 2.1 million clones, with around 93% as singletons. Comment on this clone: Antigen unknown.

This chain uses TRBV5-1 with TRBJ2-1, with 7 bases aligning to TRBD2. This TCR came from a man aged 18 to 29 in good health. Some clones in this sample may be carry-over from other donors' samples. Sequenced input: naive CD8+ T cells from PBMCs. The CDR3 DNA reads as TGCGCCAGCAGCGGGGACGGACTAGACGCGTTCTTC. Its translation: CASSGDGLDAFF.